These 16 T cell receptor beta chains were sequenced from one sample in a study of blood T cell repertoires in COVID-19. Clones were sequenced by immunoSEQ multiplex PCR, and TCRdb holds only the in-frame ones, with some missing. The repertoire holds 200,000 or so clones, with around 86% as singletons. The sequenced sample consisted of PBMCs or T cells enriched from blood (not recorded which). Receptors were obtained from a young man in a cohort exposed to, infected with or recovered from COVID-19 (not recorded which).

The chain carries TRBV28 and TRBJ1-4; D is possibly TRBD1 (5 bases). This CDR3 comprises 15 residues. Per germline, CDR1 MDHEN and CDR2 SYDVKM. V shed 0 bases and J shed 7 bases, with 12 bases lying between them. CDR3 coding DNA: TGTGCCAGCAGTTTATGGCGGGGGTCTACTGAAAAACTGTTTTTT. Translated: CASSLWRGSTEKLFF.

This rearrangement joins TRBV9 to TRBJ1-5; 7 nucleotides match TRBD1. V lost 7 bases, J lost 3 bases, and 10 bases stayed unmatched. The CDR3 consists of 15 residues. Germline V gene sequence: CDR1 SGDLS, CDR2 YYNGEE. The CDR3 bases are TGTGCCAGCGGGGACAGTCCGGGGCCCAATCAGCCCCAGCATTTT. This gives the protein CASGDSPGPNQPQHF.

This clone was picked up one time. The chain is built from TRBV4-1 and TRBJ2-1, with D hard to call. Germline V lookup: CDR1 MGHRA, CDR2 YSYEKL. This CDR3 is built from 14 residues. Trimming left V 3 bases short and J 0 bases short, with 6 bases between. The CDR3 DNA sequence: TGCGCCAGCAGCCAGTTGAGCTCCTACAATGAGCAGTTCTTC. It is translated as CASSQLSSYNEQFF.

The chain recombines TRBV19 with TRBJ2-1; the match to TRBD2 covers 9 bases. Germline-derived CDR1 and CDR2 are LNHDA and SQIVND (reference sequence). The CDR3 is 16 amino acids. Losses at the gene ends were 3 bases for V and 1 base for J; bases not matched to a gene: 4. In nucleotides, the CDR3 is TGTGCCAGTAGTATCCAGACTAGCGGTTCCTACAATGAGCAGTTCTTC. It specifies CASSIQTSGSYNEQFF.

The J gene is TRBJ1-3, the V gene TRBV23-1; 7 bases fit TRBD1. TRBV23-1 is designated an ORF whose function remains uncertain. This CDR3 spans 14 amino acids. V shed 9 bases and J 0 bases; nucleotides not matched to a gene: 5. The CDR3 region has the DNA TGCGCCAGGCAGGGGGTTCCCTCTGGAAACACCATATATTTT. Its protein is CARQGVPSGNTIYF.

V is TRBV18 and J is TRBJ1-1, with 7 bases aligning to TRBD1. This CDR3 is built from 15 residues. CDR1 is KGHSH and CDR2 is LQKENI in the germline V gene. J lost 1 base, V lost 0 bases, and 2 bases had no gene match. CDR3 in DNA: TGTGCCAGCTCACCACCGAAGGGGGCGAACACTGAAGCTTTCTTT. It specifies CASSPPKGANTEAFF.

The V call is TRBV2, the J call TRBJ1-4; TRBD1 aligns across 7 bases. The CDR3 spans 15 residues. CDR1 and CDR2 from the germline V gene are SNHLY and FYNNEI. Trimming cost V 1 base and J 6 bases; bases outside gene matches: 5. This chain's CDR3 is CASSEGDRRDEKLFF. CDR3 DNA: TGTGCCAGCAGTGAAGGGGACAGACGGGATGAAAAACTGTTTTTT.

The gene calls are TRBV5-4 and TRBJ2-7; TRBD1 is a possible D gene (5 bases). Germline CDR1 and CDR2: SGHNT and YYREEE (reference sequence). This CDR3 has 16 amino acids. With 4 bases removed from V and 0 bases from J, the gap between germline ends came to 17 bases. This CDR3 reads CASSLLGRGSSYEQYF. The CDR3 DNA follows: TGTGCCAGCAGCCTTTTAGGTAGGGGAAGCTCCTACGAGCAGTACTTC.

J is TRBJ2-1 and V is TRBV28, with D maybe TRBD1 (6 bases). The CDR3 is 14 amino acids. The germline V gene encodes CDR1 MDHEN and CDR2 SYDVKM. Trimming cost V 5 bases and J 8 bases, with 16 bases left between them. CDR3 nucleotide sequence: TGTGCCAGCAGTGGGGGACATCATGTGGATGAGCAGTTCTTC. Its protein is CASSGGHHVDEQFF.

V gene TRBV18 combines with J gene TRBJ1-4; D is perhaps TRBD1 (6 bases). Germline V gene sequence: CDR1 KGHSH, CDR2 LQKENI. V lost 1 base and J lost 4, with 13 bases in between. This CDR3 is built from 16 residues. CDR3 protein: CASSPLQGSYNEKLFF. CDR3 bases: TGTGCCAGCTCACCACTCCAGGGGTCTTATAATGAAAAACTGTTTTTT.

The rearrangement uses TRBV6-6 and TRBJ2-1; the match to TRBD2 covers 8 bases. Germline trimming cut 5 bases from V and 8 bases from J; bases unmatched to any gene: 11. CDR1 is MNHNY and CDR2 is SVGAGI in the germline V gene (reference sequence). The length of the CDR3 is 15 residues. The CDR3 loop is CASSENRAGGDEQFF. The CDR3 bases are TGTGCCAGCAGTGAGAACAGGGCCGGGGGGGATGAGCAGTTCTTC.

The CDR3 DNA reads TGCGCCAGCAGCCAAGGAATTAGCGGGAGAGGGTACGCAGATACGCAGTATTTT. This codes for CASSQGISGRGYADTQYF. V gene TRBV4-1 combines with J gene TRBJ2-3; 9 bases agree with TRBD2. The CDR3 is 18 amino acids. With 1 base clipped from V and 4 bases from J, the junction kept 12 bases outside the gene matches. Germline lookup yields CDR1 MGHRA and CDR2 YSYEKL.

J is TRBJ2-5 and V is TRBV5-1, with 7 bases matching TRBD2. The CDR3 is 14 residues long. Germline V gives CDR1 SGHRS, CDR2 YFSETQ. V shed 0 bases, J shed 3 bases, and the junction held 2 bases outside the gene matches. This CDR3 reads CASSLGAGEETQYF. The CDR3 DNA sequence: TGCGCCAGCAGCTTGGGTGCGGGGGAAGAGACCCAGTACTTC.

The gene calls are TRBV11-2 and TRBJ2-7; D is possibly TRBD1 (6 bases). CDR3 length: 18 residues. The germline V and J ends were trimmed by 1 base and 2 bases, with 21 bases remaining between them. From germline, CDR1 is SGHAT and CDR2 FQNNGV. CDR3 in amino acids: CASSLAPPTGPRTYEQYF. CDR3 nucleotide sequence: TGTGCCAGCAGCTTAGCCCCACCGACAGGTCCCCGAACCTACGAGCAGTACTTC. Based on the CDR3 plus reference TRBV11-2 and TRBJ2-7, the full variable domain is EAGVAQSPRYKIIEKRQSVAFWCNPISGHATLYWYQQILGQGPKLLIQFQNNGVVDDSQLPKDRFSAERLKGVDSTLKIQPAKLEDSAVYLCASSLAPPTGPRTYEQYFGPGTRLTVT.

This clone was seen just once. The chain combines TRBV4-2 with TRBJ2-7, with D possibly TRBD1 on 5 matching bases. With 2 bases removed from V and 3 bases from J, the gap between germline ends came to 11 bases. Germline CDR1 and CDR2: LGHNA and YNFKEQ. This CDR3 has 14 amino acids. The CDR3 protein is CASSQNIGDYEQYF. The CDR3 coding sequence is TGTGCCAGCAGCCAAAATATAGGGGACTACGAGCAGTACTTC.

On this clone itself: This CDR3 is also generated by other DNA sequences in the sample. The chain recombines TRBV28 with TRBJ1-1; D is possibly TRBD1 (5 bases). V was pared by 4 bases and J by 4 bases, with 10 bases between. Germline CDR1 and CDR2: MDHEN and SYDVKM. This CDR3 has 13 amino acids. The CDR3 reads CASSSGGGTEAFF. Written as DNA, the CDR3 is TGTGCCAGCAGTTCGGGGGGAGGCACTGAAGCTTTCTTT.